This T cell receptor beta chain is from a study of identical twins. At least ten counts were recorded for this clonotype. With 0 bases removed from V and 8 bases from J, the gap between germline ends came to 7 bases. This CDR3 region has 12 residues. Germline V CDR1 and CDR2: LNHNV, YYDKDF (reference sequence). One entry per CDR3 protein, called by TCRdb with MiXCR from the 5' RACE reads. This table has approximately 700,000 distinct CDR3 sequences, 15% to 20% appearing once. This sample also appeared in a second study, on T cells expressing NK-cell markers.

The sequence was collected from a young woman in good health. The sequenced sample was PBMCs. V and J are TRBV15 and TRBJ1-2, with a possible D match to TRBD1 (6 bases). In DNA form, the CDR3 reads TGTGCCACCAGCAGAGAAGGGGGGGGCTACACCTTC. The encoded protein is CATSREGGGYTF. Full variable domain (remainder filled in from reference TRBV15 and TRBJ1-2): DAMVIQNPRYQVTQFGKPVTLSCSQTLNHNVMYWYQQKSSQAPKLLFHYYDKDFNNEADTPDNFQSRRPNTSFCFLDIRSPGLGDTAMYLCATSREGGGYTFGSGTRLTVV.